The table lists the clone carrying this T cell receptor (beta chain) with a few counts. Its antigen is currently unknown. This specimen belongs to a study of T cells in Graves' hyperthyroidism and ophthalmopathy. Findings and limits, study-wide: Among clonotypes expanded in thyroid above 0.001, most were also found in blood. The model foresaw ophthalmopathy a median around seven months prior to onset.

The study based diagnoses on clinical symptoms, serum thyroxine and TRAb, thyroid ultrasound and orbital computed tomography. The source of the PBMCs was more than 9.5 ml of fresh peripheral blood. This CDR3 is 16 amino acids long. Trimming removed 8 bases at V and 2 bases at J, with 22 bases between. Germline V gene sequence: CDR1 SGHAT, CDR2 FQNNGV. Amplified TCR beta CDR3 regions derived from RNA transcripts. An initial round of RT-PCR targeting the TCR CDR3 relied on the HTBI primer set. TCRdb recomputed calls from the multiplex PCR reads with MiXCR, one row per CDR3 protein. Among approximately 600,000 distinct CDR3 sequences, around 15% were seen once, and the ten largest hold around 4%.

The receptor was derived from a woman in her forties with Graves' ophthalmopathy. Sequenced material: blood. The V gene is TRBV11-2, the J gene TRBJ2-7; D may be TRBD1 (5 bases). DNA for the CDR3: TGTGCCAGCCGCTACAACCGACAGCTAGTACCCTACGAGCAGTACTTC. It yields the protein CASRYNRQLVPYEQYF.